This T cell receptor beta chain was sequenced in a study of Ad26.COV2.S vaccination and SARS-CoV-2 variants. At the level of the study: Donor got 5x10^10 or 1x10^11 viral particles of Ad26.COV2.S.

Stated treatment: some 19 received Ad26.COV2.S at low or high dose, single or two shots; 5 received placebo; per-sample allocation not given. Sampling took place 63 days after the first vaccine or placebo injection. Cohort 1b enrolled adults aged 18-55 years in Boston. Study outcomes and limitations: Post-vaccination spike-specific CD8+ and CD4+ T cell responses reportedly had substantial breadth. Estimates derived from TCR breadth and depth analyses may have underestimated total T cell responses.

About this clone itself: Its antigen is as yet unknown.

Profiled with immunoSEQ multiplex PCR; TCRdb holds only in-frame clones, not every one. The repertoire holds hundreds of thousands of clones, with more than 75% as singletons. The TCR originated in a person aged 18-60 years who received the Ad26.COV2.S COVID-19 vaccine or a placebo. The sequencing used peripheral blood, collected in a trial of Ad26.COV2.S vaccine versus placebo.

CDR3 residues: CASSQLTGGTEAFF. CDR3 DNA sequence: TGTGCCAGCAGCCAACTCACAGGGGGCACTGAAGCTTTCTTT. This rearrangement joins TRBV3-1 (or the pseudogene TRBV3-2) to TRBJ1-1, with TRBD1 matching 8 bases. CDR1 LGHDT and CDR2 YNNKEL come from the germline V gene (reference sequence). CDR3 length: 14 residues. V lost 2 bases, J lost 4 bases, and 3 bases stayed unmatched.